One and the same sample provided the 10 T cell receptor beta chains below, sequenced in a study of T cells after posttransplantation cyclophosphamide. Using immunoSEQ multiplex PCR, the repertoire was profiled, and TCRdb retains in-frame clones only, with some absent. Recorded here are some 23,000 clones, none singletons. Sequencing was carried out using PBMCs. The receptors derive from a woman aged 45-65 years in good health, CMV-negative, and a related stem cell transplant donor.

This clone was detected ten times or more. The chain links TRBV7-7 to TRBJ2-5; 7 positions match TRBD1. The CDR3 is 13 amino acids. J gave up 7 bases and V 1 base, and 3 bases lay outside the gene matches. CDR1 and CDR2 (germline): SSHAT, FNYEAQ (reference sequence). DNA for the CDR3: TGTGCCAGCAGCTTAGGTTCAGGGGGGACCCAGTACTTC. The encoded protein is CASSLGSGGTQYF.

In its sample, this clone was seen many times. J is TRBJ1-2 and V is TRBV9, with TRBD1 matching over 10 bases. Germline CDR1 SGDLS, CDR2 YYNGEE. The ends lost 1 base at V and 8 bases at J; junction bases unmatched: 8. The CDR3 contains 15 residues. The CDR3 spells CASSVLHGTGEGYTF. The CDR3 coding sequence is TGTGCCAGCAGCGTACTCCACGGGACAGGGGAGGGCTACACCTTC.

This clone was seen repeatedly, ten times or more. CDR3 protein: CASSWRGPYEQYF. For the CDR3, the DNA is TGTGCCAGCAGTTGGAGGGGTCCCTACGAGCAGTACTTC. V and J are TRBV28 and TRBJ2-7; D possibly corresponds to TRBD2 (6 bases). The V and J ends lost 4 bases and 2 bases respectively, with 9 bases between them. In germline, CDR1 is MDHEN, CDR2 SYDVKM. The CDR3 totals 13 residues. Full variable domain (missing parts from reference TRBV28 and TRBJ2-7): DVKVTQSSRYLVKRTGEKVFLECVQDMDHENMFWYRQDPGLGLRLIYFSYDVKMKEKGDIPEGYSVSREKKERFSLILESASTNQTSMYLCASSWRGPYEQYFGPGTRLTVT.

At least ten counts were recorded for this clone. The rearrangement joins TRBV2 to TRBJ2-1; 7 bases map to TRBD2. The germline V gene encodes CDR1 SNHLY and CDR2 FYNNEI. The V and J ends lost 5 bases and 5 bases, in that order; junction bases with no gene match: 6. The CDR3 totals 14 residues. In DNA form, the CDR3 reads TGTGCCAGCAGTATTTCGAGCGGGAACAATGAGCAGTTCTTC. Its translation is CASSISSGNNEQFF.

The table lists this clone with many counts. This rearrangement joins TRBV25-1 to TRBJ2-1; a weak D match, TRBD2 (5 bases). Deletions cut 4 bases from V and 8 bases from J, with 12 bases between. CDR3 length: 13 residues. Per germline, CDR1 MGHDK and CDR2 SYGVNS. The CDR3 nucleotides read TGTGCCAGCAGTGCATCCGCCGGGGATGAGCAGTTCTTC. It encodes CASSASAGDEQFF.

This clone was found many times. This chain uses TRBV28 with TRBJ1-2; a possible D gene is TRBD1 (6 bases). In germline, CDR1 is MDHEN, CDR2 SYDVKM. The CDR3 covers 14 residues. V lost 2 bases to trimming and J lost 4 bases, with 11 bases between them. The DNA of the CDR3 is TGTGCCAGCAGTTTAGACAGGACCCTCTATGGCTACACCTTC. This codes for CASSLDRTLYGYTF.

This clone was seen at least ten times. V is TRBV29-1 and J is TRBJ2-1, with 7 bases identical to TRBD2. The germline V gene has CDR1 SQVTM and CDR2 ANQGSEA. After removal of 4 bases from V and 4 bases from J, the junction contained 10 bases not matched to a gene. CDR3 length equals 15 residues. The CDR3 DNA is TGCAGCGTTGTCGGGACTAACCGGAAATACAATGAGCAGTTCTTC. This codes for CSVVGTNRKYNEQFF.

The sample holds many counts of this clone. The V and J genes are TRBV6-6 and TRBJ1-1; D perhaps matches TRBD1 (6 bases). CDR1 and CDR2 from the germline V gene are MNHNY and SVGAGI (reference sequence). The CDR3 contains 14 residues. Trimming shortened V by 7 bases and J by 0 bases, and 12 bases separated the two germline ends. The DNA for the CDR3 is TGTGCCAGCATATCCGACAGGTTGAACACTGAAGCTTTCTTT. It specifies CASISDRLNTEAFF.

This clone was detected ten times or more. The CDR3 protein is CASSRGYEQFF. For the CDR3, the DNA is TGTGCCAGTAGTAGAGGGTATGAGCAGTTCTTC. The genes are TRBV19 and TRBJ2-1, with D possibly TRBD2 on 5 matching bases. CDR3 length equals 11 residues. V was cut by 4 bases and J by 8 bases, with 6 bases left in between. Germline V gene lookup returns CDR1 LNHDA and CDR2 SQIVND (reference sequence).

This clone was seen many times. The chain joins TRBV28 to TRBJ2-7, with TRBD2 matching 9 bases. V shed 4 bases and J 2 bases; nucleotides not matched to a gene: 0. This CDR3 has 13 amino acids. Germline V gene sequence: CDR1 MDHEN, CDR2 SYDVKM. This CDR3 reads CASSSSGTYEQYF. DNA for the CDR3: TGTGCCAGCAGTTCTAGCGGGACCTACGAGCAGTACTTC.